The 4 T cell receptor beta chains below all came from one sample that was sequenced in a study of blood T cell repertoires in COVID-19. Sequencing used immunoSEQ multiplex PCR; TCRdb keeps in-frame clones, though not all of them. Of 75,000 to 95,000 clones listed, 70% to 90% are singletons. Sequencing was carried out using peripheral blood. Receptors were obtained from a man older than 75 with active or convalescent COVID-19.

The chain recombines TRBV6-2 or TRBV6-3 with TRBJ2-7, with 7 bases identical to TRBD1. The V and J ends lost 2 bases and 3 bases, in that order; junction bases with no gene match: 4. The germline CDR1 and CDR2 sequences are MNHEY and SVGEGT. The CDR3 totals 14 residues. CDR3 coding DNA: TGTGCCAGCAGTTACAGACAGGGCCTCTACGAGCAGTACGTC. It translates to CASSYRQGLYEQYV.

The chain has TRBV7-9 and TRBJ1-1; D unclear. Germline V lookup: CDR1 SEHNR, CDR2 FQNEAQ (reference sequence). The CDR3 loop spans 14 amino acids. Between the trimmed V and J ends, which lost 2 bases and 2 bases, there was a span of 9 bases. DNA for the CDR3: TGTGCCAGCAGCTTAACCGCAGGTAACACTGAAGCTTTCTTT. Its protein is CASSLTAGNTEAFF.

The genes are TRBV6-1 and TRBJ1-6; TRBD1 aligns across 7 bases. The V gene end was trimmed by 1 base and the J gene end by 3 bases; junction bases not matched to a gene: 9. The CDR3 is made up of 18 amino acids. Germline V gene lookup returns CDR1 MNHNS and CDR2 SASEGT. CDR3 amino acids: CASSEVGQGGYYNSPLHF. DNA of the CDR3: TGTGCCAGCAGTGAAGTGGGGCAGGGGGGATACTATAATTCACCCCTCCACTTT.

This clone was seen just once. This chain connects TRBV10-3 to TRBJ2-1; perhaps TRBD2 as D (5 bases). Germline-derived CDR1 and CDR2 are ENHRY and SYGVKD. V lost 3 bases to trimming and J lost 10 bases, with 10 bases between them. The CDR3 loop spans 12 amino acids. In nucleotides, the CDR3 is TGTGCCATCAGTGATTCAGCGGTCGAGCAGTTCTTC. Encoded protein: CAISDSAVEQFF.